These 27 T cell receptor beta chains share one sample of origin, sequenced in a study of monozygotic twins with cystic fibrosis (dated by TCRdb to the early 2020s). Library generation was performed with the immunoSEQ multiplex PCR assay. The clones in this table, taken by TCRdb from immuneACCESS, are in-frame only. Not every clone is retained; where verified, under half of the shortfall comes from an unresolved V gene, and the cause of the rest is unknown. This sample gives some 17,000 clones in total; approximately 96% of them show up just once. The top ten clones comprise less than 0.8% of the sample. Input material: blood. The receptors stem from a girl aged 2 to 9 with cystic fibrosis.

This rearrangement joins TRBV5-8 to TRBJ2-5; weak D call: TRBD1 (6 bases). This CDR3 is built from 14 residues. The germline CDR1 and CDR2 sequences are SGHTS and YDEGEE. V lost 4 bases to trimming and J lost 5 bases, with 15 bases between them. The CDR3 here is CASSQNRVLETQYF. Here the CDR3 DNA reads TGTGCCAGCAGCCAGAACAGGGTTTTGGAGACCCAGTACTTC.

This chain uses TRBV5-8 with TRBJ2-2; TRBD2 is a possible D gene (7 bases). The CDR3 consists of 15 residues. V was shortened by 0 bases and J by 7 bases, with 13 bases between the two germline ends. Germline CDR1 reads SGHTS; CDR2 reads YDEGEE. Here the CDR3 DNA reads TGTGCCAGCAGCTTGGAACGGGGGGCTATCGGGGAGCTGTTTTTT. Its protein is CASSLERGAIGELFF.

V is TRBV5-6 and J is TRBJ2-5; 14 nucleotides align to TRBD2. CDR3 length: 17 amino acids. CDR1 and CDR2 from the germline V gene are SGHDT and YYEEEE. J gave up 2 bases and V 3 bases, and 6 bases lay outside the gene matches. CDR3 nucleotides: TGTGCCAGCAGCTGGAGGACTAGCGGGGGGAGGCAAGAGACCCAGTACTTC. It specifies CASSWRTSGGRQETQYF.

V usage is TRBV6-5 and J usage is TRBJ1-6, with D unresolved. Germline V gene lookup returns CDR1 MNHEY and CDR2 SVGAGI. Trimming stripped 6 bases from V and 6 bases from J, with 9 bases between. CDR3 length equals 13 residues. DNA of the CDR3: TGTGCCAGCAGGGCTCTGAGTAATTCACCCCTCCACTTT. This translates into CASRALSNSPLHF.

The chain links TRBV19 to TRBJ1-2, with D possibly matching TRBD1 (5 bases). This CDR3 has 14 amino acids. Germline CDR1 reads LNHDA; CDR2 reads SQIVND (reference sequence). Trimming pared 5 bases from V and 3 bases from J, leaving 13 bases between. CDR3 sequence reads: CASSVTVGDYGYTF. Written as DNA, the CDR3 is TGTGCCAGTAGTGTGACAGTTGGGGACTATGGCTACACCTTC.

The J gene is TRBJ1-4, the V gene TRBV30, with unresolved D. Germline assignment: CDR1 GTSNPN and CDR2 SVGIG (reference sequence). This CDR3 has 14 amino acids. Trimming left V 2 bases short and J 4 bases short, with 11 bases between. The chain's CDR3 is CAWSYGQHNEKLFF. CDR3 bases: TGTGCCTGGAGTTATGGGCAGCATAATGAAAAACTGTTTTTT.

This clone has a handful of counts. The rearrangement links TRBV7-9 to TRBJ1-6, with D tentatively TRBD1 (5 bases). Trimming stripped 5 bases from V and 7 bases from J, with 12 bases between. CDR3 length: 14 residues. Looked up from germline, CDR1 is SEHNR and CDR2 is FQNEAQ (reference sequence). CDR3 DNA sequence: TGTGCCAGCAGCCTGTTGGGGCCAAATTCACCCCTCCACTTT. This translates into CASSLLGPNSPLHF.

V usage is TRBV2 and J usage is TRBJ2-1, with D unclear. Germline V gene data show CDR1 as SNHLY and CDR2 as FYNNEI. V lost 7 bases and J 4 bases, leaving 8 bases between the germline ends. CDR3 length: 12 amino acids. CDR3 loop: CASTVLYNEQFF. The CDR3 coding sequence is TGTGCCAGCACCGTACTTTACAATGAGCAGTTCTTC.

The gene calls are TRBV11-3 and TRBJ2-3; the D is unclear. Germline V gives CDR1 SGHNT, CDR2 YENEEA. The CDR3 is 14 amino acids. The germline V and J ends were trimmed by 2 bases and 2 bases, with 8 bases remaining between them. The chain's CDR3 is CASSLLEYTDTQYF. The CDR3 nucleotides are TGTGCCAGCAGCTTATTGGAATACACAGATACGCAGTATTTT.

J is TRBJ1-5 and V is TRBV7-8; the D gene is possibly TRBD1 (6 bases). This CDR3 is 13 amino acids long. V was clipped by 5 bases and J by 5 bases, with 10 bases between them. Germline lookup yields CDR1 SGHVS and CDR2 FQNEAQ. CDR3 in amino acids: CASSRGGDQPQHF. The CDR3 DNA reads TGTGCCAGCAGCCGAGGGGGAGATCAGCCCCAGCATTTT.

CDR3 protein: CASSLSPGTPTYEQYF. The CDR3 coding sequence is TGTGCCAGCAGTTTATCACCCGGGACACCTACCTACGAGCAGTACTTC. The gene calls are TRBV27 and TRBJ2-7; tentative D call: TRBD1 (6 bases). The V gene lost 0 bases and the J gene lost 2 bases, with 14 bases spanning the gap. The CDR3 loop spans 16 amino acids. The V gene's germline CDR1 is MNHEY and CDR2 SMNVEV (reference sequence).

The chain links TRBV5-1 to TRBJ1-5; 8 bases are a match to TRBD1. The CDR3 sequence is 14 residues long. Trimming at V came to 4 bases and at J to 8 bases, leaving 8 bases not matched to a gene. Per the germline V gene, CDR1 is SGHRS and CDR2 is YFSETQ. The chain's CDR3 is CASSKTGGKEPQHF. CDR3 DNA sequence: TGCGCCAGCAGCAAAACAGGGGGAAAGGAGCCCCAGCATTTT.

The rearrangement joins TRBV6-1 to TRBJ2-7; 9 bases align to TRBD1. Trimming removed 7 bases from V and 5 bases from J; junction bases left unmatched: 9. This CDR3 region has 14 residues. CDR1 and CDR2 from the germline V gene are MNHNS and SASEGT. Here the CDR3 reads CASTRDRVRHEQYF. DNA of the CDR3: TGTGCCAGCACCAGGGACAGGGTAAGACACGAGCAGTACTTC.

The rearrangement joins TRBV10-1 to TRBJ2-3; D is perhaps TRBD2 (6 bases). The germline V gene encodes CDR1 WNHNN and CDR2 SYGVQD (reference sequence). Between the trimmed V and J ends, which lost 6 bases and 5 bases, there was a span of 15 bases. CDR3 length equals 14 residues. Here the CDR3 DNA reads TGCGCCAGCAGGCGGGGACTCCAGGGAGATACGCAGTATTTT. Its translation: CASRRGLQGDTQYF.

The chain is built from TRBV5-1 and TRBJ1-1, with no clear D. Germline V gene sequence: CDR1 SGHRS, CDR2 YFSETQ. Trimming pared 0 bases from V and 0 bases from J, leaving 12 bases between. The CDR3 consists of 16 residues. The chain's CDR3 is CASSLENWAMNTEAFF. CDR3 bases: TGCGCCAGCAGCTTGGAGAACTGGGCCATGAACACTGAAGCTTTCTTT.

This clone has just a few counts. The V gene is TRBV2, the J gene TRBJ2-7, with unresolved D. This CDR3 has 18 amino acids. Trimming pared 4 bases from V and 0 bases from J, leaving 22 bases between. CDR1 SNHLY and CDR2 FYNNEI come from the germline V gene. CDR3 nucleotide sequence: TGTGCCAGCAGTGGACTGTTTGGTGGGCAGGCGAGCTCCTACGAGCAGTACTTC. Translating gives CASSGLFGGQASSYEQYF.

The chain is built from TRBV5-6 and TRBJ2-1; the match to TRBD2 covers 14 bases. V dropped 5 bases and J dropped 5; count of bases not matched to a gene: 3. Per the germline V gene, CDR1 is SGHDT and CDR2 is YYEEEE. The CDR3 is 15 residues long. The CDR3 here is CASSRLAGGNNEQFF. CDR3 DNA sequence: TGTGCCAGCAGTAGACTAGCGGGGGGGAACAATGAGCAGTTCTTC.

The chain employs TRBV28 and TRBJ2-7; 10 positions agree with TRBD1. The ends lost 6 bases at V and 3 bases at J; junction bases unmatched: 8. CDR1 and CDR2 (germline): MDHEN, SYDVKM. This CDR3 comprises 15 residues. The CDR3: CASRVYGTGVYEQYF. The CDR3 coding sequence is TGTGCCAGCAGAGTTTATGGGACAGGGGTCTACGAGCAGTACTTC.

V is TRBV6-1 and J is TRBJ2-7; D call uncertain. Germline V gene lookup returns CDR1 MNHNS and CDR2 SASEGT. V shed 6 bases and J shed 5 bases, with 8 bases lying between them. This CDR3 region has 11 residues. The DNA for the CDR3 is TGTGCCAGCAGGGGCGGCCACGAGCAGTACTTC. As protein: CASRGGHEQYF.

The chain joins TRBV13 to TRBJ1-2; no reliable D call. The germline V gene encodes CDR1 PRHDT and CDR2 FYEKMQ (reference sequence). The germline V and J ends were trimmed by 0 bases and 14 bases, with 16 bases remaining between them. The CDR3 is made up of 13 amino acids. CDR3: CASSLGRGVNKTF. The CDR3 nucleotides read TGTGCCAGCAGCTTAGGCCGTGGGGTGAATAAAACCTTC. Variable domain in full (rest from reference TRBV13 and TRBJ1-2): AAGVIQSPRHLIKEKRETATLKCYPIPRHDTVYWYQQGPGQDPQFLISFYEKMQSDKGSIPDRFSAQQFSDYHSELNMSSLELGDSALYFCASSLGRGVNKTFGSGTRLTVV.

For the CDR3, the DNA is TGCGCCAGCAGCCTCCCACTTGCGGGACAGGGGTCCCCTTACGAGCAGTACTTC. Translated, it gives CASSLPLAGQGSPYEQYF. The chain couples TRBV4-3 to TRBJ2-7; the match to TRBD1 covers 10 bases. Germline CDR1 and CDR2: LGHNA and YSLEER. V lost 4 bases and J lost 4; bases outside the gene matches: 16. The CDR3 has 18 amino acids.

This clone was detected only once. The V and J genes are TRBV18 and TRBJ1-2; the match to TRBD1 covers 7 bases. The length of the CDR3 is 15 residues. CDR1 and CDR2 from the germline V gene are KGHSH and LQKENI. V dropped 5 bases and J dropped 4; count of bases not matched to a gene: 10. The CDR3 spells CASSSGTAEFYGYTF. CDR3 DNA sequence: TGTGCCAGCTCATCGGGGACAGCAGAATTCTATGGCTACACCTTC.

This chain connects TRBV6-6 to TRBJ1-2, with D possibly matching TRBD1 (5 bases). Germline CDR1 and CDR2: MNHNY and SVGAGI (reference sequence). The V and J ends lost 11 bases and 2 bases respectively, with 12 bases between them. The CDR3 spans 12 residues. Here the CDR3 DNA reads TGTGCCGGAGGTGGGACCAACTATGGCTACACCTTC. Encoded protein: CAGGGTNYGYTF.

This clone is a singleton in its sample. V is TRBV2 and J is TRBJ2-7, with a possible D match to TRBD1 (5 bases). The CDR3 has 12 amino acids. V lost 4 bases and J 3 bases, leaving 7 bases between the germline ends. The germline V gene encodes CDR1 SNHLY and CDR2 FYNNEI. CDR3 amino acids: CASSVRGYEQYF. CDR3 nucleotide sequence: TGTGCCAGCAGTGTTAGGGGCTACGAGCAGTACTTC.

V usage is TRBV11-2 and J usage is TRBJ2-3; TRBD2 might be the D (6 bases). Germline V gives CDR1 SGHAT, CDR2 FQNNGV. The CDR3 is 16 residues long. Deletions cut 6 bases from V and 4 bases from J, with 20 bases between. The CDR3 is CASSWVGREVADTQYF. DNA for the CDR3: TGTGCCAGCAGTTGGGTGGGCAGGGAGGTCGCAGATACGCAGTATTTT.

The chain uses TRBV5-1 and TRBJ2-2, with a possible D match to TRBD2 (5 bases). CDR3 size: 15 residues. Looked up from germline, CDR1 is SGHRS and CDR2 is YFSETQ. V lost 3 bases to trimming and J lost 1 base, with 10 bases between them. The CDR3, as DNA: TGCGCCAGCAGCTGGGAGACGGAGAACACCGGGGAGCTGTTTTTT. Translation gives CASSWETENTGELFF.

The genes are TRBV5-8 and TRBJ2-3; D is undetermined. Per germline, CDR1 SGHTS and CDR2 YDEGEE. V lost 0 bases to trimming and J lost 8 bases, with 13 bases between them. The CDR3 length is 14 residues. The CDR3 loop reads CASSLVPRAGTQYF. The CDR3 DNA reads TGTGCCAGCAGCTTGGTGCCCCGAGCAGGTACGCAGTATTTT.